This T cell receptor beta chain was observed in a study of T cell responses to AZD1222 COVID-19 vaccine. Study results and limitations: Clonal diversity may have been underestimated in mostly white British donors. The repertoires were collected only after the peak T cell response. Only 6 or 7 AZD1222 recipients tested seropositive at baseline. Spike as a whole was targeted by vaccine-associated CD4 TCRs, dominant at 160-218 and 743-854.

Method: immunoSEQ multiplex PCR; TCRdb's copy keeps in-frame clones and lacks some. Of tens of thousands of clones listed, around four fifths are singletons. Concerning this clone itself: Its target is unknown.

Sequenced material: peripheral blood, taken on day 0 of AZD1222 vaccination. The source is an adult in good health.

The CDR3 loop is CASSPLSYNEQFF. As DNA, the CDR3 is TGTGCCAGCAGTCCCCTCTCCTACAATGAGCAGTTCTTC. This chain joins TRBV5-4 and TRBJ2-1, with unresolved D. The CDR3 has 13 residues. The V and J ends lost 5 bases and 0 bases respectively, with 6 bases between them. Germline V gene data show CDR1 as SGHNT and CDR2 as YYREEE (reference sequence).